Listed below are T cell receptor beta chains from one sample, sequenced in a study of blood T cells in healthy people across ages. A single record per CDR3 protein comes from TCRdb applying MiXCR to the 5' RACE reads. The sample includes about 1 million distinct CDR3 sequences, under 45% seen only once; the top ten take approximately 17%. Material: blood. These receptor sequences come from a woman between 55 and 75 years old in good health. CDR3s leave out the opening cysteine and the closing phenylalanine or tryptophan.

length: 14
V: TRBV6-5
J: TRBJ1-4
CDR3: ASSYGHPATNEKLF

length: 12
V: TRBV7-9
J: TRBJ2-7
CDR3: ASSPDVGGHEQY

length: 11
V: TRBV13
J: TRBJ2-1
CDR3: ASSLADMDEQF

length: 13
V: TRBV12-3/TRBV12-4
J: TRBJ2-1
CDR3: ASSTLAGEGNEQF

length: 14
V: TRBV20-1
J: TRBJ2-3
CDR3: SASGRAGDRWDTQY

length: 11
V: TRBV14
J: .
CDR3: ASSQEQGGTQY

length: 13
V: TRBV7-9
J: TRBJ2-5
CDR3: ASSLPSGIQETQY

length: 14
V: TRBV7-3
J: TRBJ2-3
CDR3: ASSSLREFRADTQY

length: 15
V: TRBV7-9
J: TRBJ2-3
CDR3: ASSTKGSLAGMDTQY

length: 14
V: TRBV12-3/TRBV12-4
J: TRBJ2-4
CDR3: ASSHRPEIAKNIQY

length: 11
V: TRBV7-9
J: TRBJ1-2
CDR3: ASRPTVNYGYT

length: 16
V: TRBV2
J: .
CDR3: ASSELYSGAKSSYEQY

length: 11
V: TRBV25-1
J: TRBJ2-5
CDR3: ASSEYGGETQY

length: 11
V: TRBV5-1
J: TRBJ2-3
CDR3: ASSPRRSDTQY

length: 11
V: TRBV11-1
J: TRBJ2-7
CDR3: ASLRDGDYEQY

length: 12
V: TRBV7-9
J: TRBJ1-2
CDR3: ASSFPDRENGYT

length: 12
V: TRBV7-9
J: TRBJ1-2
CDR3: ASSLAGTGYGYT

length: 13
V: TRBV28
J: TRBJ2-1
CDR3: ASSLQGGHNNEQF